The 11 T cell receptor beta chains listed next were all sequenced from one sample in a study of T cells expressing NK-cell markers. TCRdb re-called the 5' RACE reads; every CDR3 protein appears as one record, without DNA. In all, the sample yields about 460,000 distinct CDR3 sequences. The material sequenced was blood T cells: a sorted CD56 or NKG2C T cell subset, CD4+ or CD8+ T cells, or bulk PBMC T cells (not recorded which). The receptor set was obtained from a woman in her forties or fifties in good health.

V gene TRBV5-1 combines with J gene TRBJ2-7; as DNA is missing, the TRBD1 call by TCRdb cannot be tested. The CDR3 length is 14 residues. Per germline, CDR1 SGHRS and CDR2 YFSETQ. The CDR3 here is CASSPFRGFDEQYF.

The chain has TRBV28 and TRBJ1-2. Per germline, CDR1 MDHEN and CDR2 SYDVKM. This CDR3 contains 13 residues. The CDR3 is CASWSGPNYGYTF.

V and J are TRBV11-2 and TRBJ2-2. The CDR3 length is 17 residues. Germline loops: CDR1 SGHAT, CDR2 FQNNGV. The CDR3 loop reads CASSPPRWRTNTGELFF. Together with reference TRBV11-2 and TRBJ2-2, the CDR3 gives the full variable domain: EAGVAQSPRYKIIEKRQSVAFWCNPISGHATLYWYQQILGQGPKLLIQFQNNGVVDDSQLPKDRFSAERLKGVDSTLKIQPAKLEDSAVYLCASSPPRWRTNTGELFFGEGSRLTVL.

The J gene is TRBJ1-3, the V gene TRBV11-2. This CDR3 has 14 residues. CDR1 is SGHAT, CDR2 FQNNGV, per germline. CDR3 sequence: CASSLDSKGNTIYF.

The chain employs TRBV11-2 and TRBJ2-1; TCRdb's assignment of TRBD1 cannot be checked, as there is no DNA. The CDR3 is made up of 17 amino acids. Germline lookup yields CDR1 SGHAT and CDR2 FQNNGV. The CDR3 here is CASSANTLVGEYNEQFF.

The chain links TRBV7-6 to TRBJ2-3; TCRdb indicates TRBD1, and absent DNA this call remains unverified. Germline V lookup: CDR1 SGHVS, CDR2 FNYEAQ. The CDR3 is 16 residues long. This chain's CDR3 is CASSPRTGPSTDTQYF. Combining the CDR3 with reference TRBV7-6 and TRBJ2-3 gives the whole variable domain GAGVSQSPRYKVTKRGQDVALRCDPISGHVSLYWYRQALGQGPEFLTYFNYEAQQDKSGLPNDRFSAERPEGSISTLTIQRTEQRDSAMYRCASSPRTGPSTDTQYFGPGTRLTVL.

The rearrangement joins TRBV20-1 to TRBJ1-4; TCRdb's D call, TRBD1, is unchecked because there is no DNA. CDR3 length: 15 amino acids. CDR1 and CDR2 from the germline V gene are DFQATT and SNEGSKA (reference sequence). The CDR3: CSARVPGTGREKLFF.

V and J are TRBV2 and TRBJ2-1; without DNA, the TCRdb call of TRBD2 cannot be checked. The CDR3 totals 17 residues. CDR1 and CDR2 from the germline V gene are SNHLY and FYNNEI. CDR3 region: CASSITSGSSSYNEQFF.

This chain joins TRBV5-1 and TRBJ2-7; TCRdb proposes TRBD1, but this gene call is untestable without DNA. The germline CDR1 and CDR2 sequences are SGHRS and YFSETQ. The CDR3 extends over 15 amino acids. CDR3 protein: CASSSGSTGYHEQYF.

The rearrangement uses TRBV5-1 and TRBJ2-1; TCRdb's D gene call, TRBD2, goes unchecked for lack of DNA. CDR3 length: 20 residues. CDR1 is SGHRS and CDR2 is YFSETQ in the germline V gene. The CDR3 is CASSAPGTSGSSPRYNEQFF. Looking up the rest from reference TRBV5-1 and TRBJ2-1 gives the full variable domain: KAGVTQTPRYLIKTRGQQVTLSCSPISGHRSVSWYQQTPGQGLQFLFEYFSETQRNKGNFPGRFSGRQFSNSRSEMNVSTLELGDSALYLCASSAPGTSGSSPRYNEQFFGPGTRLTVL.

This rearrangement joins TRBV7-6 to TRBJ1-5; TCRdb's D call, TRBD1, is unchecked because there is no DNA. CDR3 length: 16 amino acids. CDR1 is SGHVS, CDR2 FNYEAQ, per germline. The CDR3 region is CASSLVGQGNNQPQHF. The full variable domain, its missing parts supplied by reference TRBV7-6 and TRBJ1-5, is GAGVSQSPRYKVTKRGQDVALRCDPISGHVSLYWYRQALGQGPEFLTYFNYEAQQDKSGLPNDRFSAERPEGSISTLTIQRTEQRDSAMYRCASSLVGQGNNQPQHFGDGTRLSIL.